Below are 24 T cell receptor beta chains sequenced from a single sample in a study of blood T cells in healthy people across ages. With a J-beta primer mix and a sample-barcoded 5' primer, a second PCR ran about 7 to 12 cycles. TCRdb redid the calling of the 5' RACE reads with MiXCR, one entry per CDR3 protein. The table shows under 800,000 distinct CDR3 sequences, with roughly 41% occurring only once. The sample comprised blood. All receptors derive from a woman in her sixties or seventies in good health.

CDR3 loop: CAWSKPGRKETQYF. For the CDR3, the DNA is TGTGCCTGGTCGAAACCGGGACGAAAGGAGACCCAGTACTTC. This chain joins TRBV30 and TRBJ2-5; TRBD1 or TRBD2 may be the D gene (5 bases each). The CDR3 has 14 residues. Looked up from germline, CDR1 is GTSNPN and CDR2 is SVGIG (reference sequence). Between the trimmed V and J ends, which lost 5 bases and 5 bases, there was a span of 18 bases.

In its sample, this clonotype was seen a few times. The rearrangement uses TRBV9 and TRBJ2-1, with TRBD1 identical over 8 bases. The germline V gene encodes CDR1 SGDLS and CDR2 YYNGEE. This CDR3 has 14 residues. Trimming cost V 0 bases and J 9 bases; bases outside gene matches: 5. The CDR3 nucleotides read TGTGCCAGCAGCGTAGCGGTAACAGGGGGTGAGCAGTTCTTC. This gives the protein CASSVAVTGGEQFF.

This clonotype was picked up a small number of times. This rearrangement joins TRBV6-2 or TRBV6-3 to TRBJ2-3, with D possibly matching TRBD2 (6 bases). Trimming cost V 11 bases and J 1 base, with 16 bases left between them. CDR1 and CDR2 from the germline V gene are MNHEY and SVGEGT. The CDR3 runs to 14 residues. The chain's CDR3 is CAGRRGTGTDTQYF. CDR3 nucleotides: TGTGCCGGACGGAGGGGCACCGGCACAGATACGCAGTATTTT.

This sequence joins TRBV13 and TRBJ1-2; TRBD1 matches at 10 bases. With 5 bases clipped from V and 1 base from J, the junction kept 4 bases outside the gene matches. Looked up from germline, CDR1 is PRHDT and CDR2 is FYEKMQ (reference sequence). The CDR3 has 15 residues. CDR3 protein: CASSLRTGGNYGYTF. CDR3 DNA sequence: TGTGCCAGCAGCCTAAGGACAGGGGGTAACTATGGCTACACCTTC.

This chain joins TRBV4-1 and TRBJ2-1, with 8 bases fitting TRBD2. Germline V CDR1 and CDR2: MGHRA, YSYEKL. The CDR3 consists of 14 residues. V trimming: 5 bases; J trimming: 8 bases; junction bases outside the gene matches: 8. The CDR3 here is CASSVAGPIDEQFF. For the CDR3, the DNA is TGCGCCAGCAGCGTAGCGGGGCCCATCGATGAGCAGTTCTTC.

J is TRBJ1-2 and V is TRBV6-5; 11 bases fit TRBD1. V lost 6 bases, J lost 5 bases, and 11 bases stayed unmatched. This CDR3 has 16 amino acids. The germline V gene encodes CDR1 MNHEY and CDR2 SVGAGI. CDR3 protein: CASRPGQGGSPYGYTF. The CDR3 DNA reads TGTGCCAGCAGGCCGGGACAGGGGGGGAGTCCGTATGGCTACACCTTC.

This clonotype was found a few times. J is TRBJ2-2 and V is TRBV3-1, with D unclear. The germline CDR1 and CDR2 sequences are LGHDT and YNNKEL (reference sequence). V dropped 4 bases and J dropped 6 bases, with 21 bases sitting between them. CDR3 length: 17 residues. In DNA, the CDR3 is TGTGCCAGCAGCCCTTACCGGACGCTCGTCGGGCCCGGGGAGCTGTTTTTT. This codes for CASSPYRTLVGPGELFF.

The genes are TRBV7-2 and TRBJ2-4, with D unclear. Judging by the DNA end, TRBJ2-7 fits better; the J call may be wrong. CDR1 and CDR2 (germline): SGHTA, FQGNSA. This CDR3 spans 14 amino acids. The CDR3 region is CASSLTYQVYEQYF. In nucleotides, the CDR3 is TGTGCCAGCAGCTTAACCTACCAAGTCTACGAGCAGTACTTC.

This clonotype has a handful of counts. V gene TRBV12-3 or TRBV12-4 combines with J gene TRBJ2-1; the match to TRBD1 covers 7 bases. This CDR3 comprises 15 residues. V lost 6 bases and J lost 3; bases outside the gene matches: 8. In nucleotides, the CDR3 is TGTGCCAGCAGCTCAAGACAGGGATACTACAATGAGCAGTTCTTC. Translated: CASSSRQGYYNEQFF.

This clonotype was seen a handful of times. The CDR3 nucleotides are TGCGCCAGCAGGAGCCGGATTTCCACTATTGGCTACACCTTC. Protein product: CASRSRISTIGYTF. The V and J genes are TRBV5-1 and TRBJ1-2; D gene ambiguous. CDR1 SGHRS and CDR2 YFSETQ come from the germline V gene. The CDR3 spans 14 residues. V gave up 5 bases and J gave up 7 bases, with 18 bases separating them.

There are a few counts of this clonotype. The chain couples TRBV20-1 to TRBJ1-4; 7 bases map to TRBD1. V dropped 2 bases and J dropped 5; count of bases not matched to a gene: 5. Per germline, CDR1 DFQATT and CDR2 SNEGSKA (reference sequence). The CDR3 extends over 14 amino acids. CDR3 bases: TGCAGTGCTAGACCCGGGACAGCCAATGAAAAACTGTTTTTT. It yields the protein CSARPGTANEKLFF.

The chain recombines TRBV20-1 with TRBJ1-4; D remains unclear. CDR3 length equals 13 residues. V was clipped by 1 base and J by 6 bases, with 9 bases between them. Germline lookup yields CDR1 DFQATT and CDR2 SNEGSKA (reference sequence). CDR3 loop: CSARGDPDEKLFF. CDR3 nucleotide sequence: TGCAGTGCTAGAGGGGATCCGGATGAAAAACTGTTTTTT.

V and J are TRBV14 and TRBJ2-7, with D perhaps matching TRBD1 or TRBD2 (5 bases each). V shed 0 bases and J shed 0 bases, with 9 bases lying between them. Per the germline V gene, CDR1 is SGHDN and CDR2 is FVKESK. The CDR3 is 15 residues long. The CDR3 DNA is TGTGCCAGCAGCCAAGAACCGGGACGCTCCTACGAGCAGTACTTC. It specifies CASSQEPGRSYEQYF.

This clonotype was seen a few times. The rearrangement joins TRBV2 to TRBJ2-5; no clear D gene. The end of the DNA is better explained by TRBJ2-7, so the J call may be wrong. The CDR3 is 12 residues long. Germline V gene data show CDR1 as SNHLY and CDR2 as FYNNEI. DNA for the CDR3: TGTGCCAGCGGAAAAGTAGAATACGAGCAGTACTTC. This codes for CASGKVEYEQYF.

Only a few counts were recorded for this clonotype. The chain uses TRBV7-3 and TRBJ1-5, with a possible D match to TRBD1 (5 bases). The CDR3 loop spans 15 amino acids. The germline gives CDR1 SGHTA, CDR2 FQGTGA. V dropped 2 bases and J dropped 5 bases, with 13 bases sitting between them. CDR3 sequence reads: CASSLPGHYDQPQHF. CDR3 nucleotide sequence: TGTGCCAGCAGCTTACCCGGACATTACGATCAGCCCCAGCATTTT.

CDR3 protein: CASSPGVGQGRSEQFF. In DNA, the CDR3 is TGTGCCAGCAGCCCCGGTGTCGGCCAGGGACGTAGTGAGCAGTTCTTC. The V and J genes are TRBV27 and TRBJ2-1, with D possibly being TRBD1 or TRBD2 (5 bases each). The CDR3 spans 16 residues. Germline CDR1 reads MNHEY; CDR2 reads SMNVEV (reference sequence). V was pared by 6 bases and J by 9 bases, with 24 bases between.

The chain is built from TRBV5-1 and TRBJ2-5, with 7 bases fitting TRBD2. CDR3 size: 21 residues. With 4 bases clipped from V and 2 bases from J, the junction kept 26 bases outside the gene matches. Looked up from germline, CDR1 is SGHRS and CDR2 is YFSETQ. For the CDR3, the DNA is TGCGCCAGCAGCCCAGCATACGGCGCCGGAGGGGCGGGGGACCTACAAGAGACCCAGTACTTC. Residues: CASSPAYGAGGAGDLQETQYF.

V usage is TRBV20-1 and J usage is TRBJ2-1; 10 nucleotides line up with TRBD2. V was clipped by 3 bases and J by 3 bases; unmatched bases: 5. CDR1 DFQATT and CDR2 SNEGSKA come from the germline V gene (reference sequence). This CDR3 spans 15 amino acids. CDR3 nucleotide sequence: TGCAGTGCTAGCACTAGCGGGGTGGGCTACAATGAGCAGTTCTTC. This encodes CSASTSGVGYNEQFF.

In regard to this clonotype: The junction departs from the called germline gene at one end, perhaps through a read error. The chain employs TRBV4-1 and TRBJ1-6, with 7 bases lining up with TRBD1. The germline V gene has CDR1 MGHRA and CDR2 YSYEKL. The CDR3 is 16 residues long. CDR3 DNA: TGCGCCAGCAGCCAATCCGGACAGGTGAATAATTCACTCCTCCACTTT. This encodes CASSQSGQVNNSLLHF.

On this clonotype itself: At one boundary the junction diverges from the germline segment, which might be a read error. This chain links TRBV27 with TRBJ2-1; 11 nucleotides line up with TRBD2. CDR1 MNHEY and CDR2 SMNVEV come from the germline V gene (reference sequence). This CDR3 has 22 residues. The CDR3 region is CTSSLFAVQTSGKVSGYNEQFF. CDR3 sequence (DNA): TGTACCAGCAGTTTATTCGCGGTCCAGACTAGCGGGAAAGTCTCGGGATACAATGAGCAGTTCTTC.

The chain has TRBV29-1 and TRBJ2-2; 8 bases are a match to TRBD2. CDR1 is SQVTM, CDR2 ANQGSEA, per germline. The CDR3 spans 15 residues. The trim removed 7 bases at V and 1 base at J, leaving 8 bases unmatched. The CDR3 is CSADWGLGNTGELFF. The CDR3 nucleotides are TGCAGCGCCGATTGGGGACTAGGGAACACCGGGGAGCTGTTTTTT.

This clonotype was picked up one time. This may come from a read error, since a much larger clone is one base off. This likely comes from a read error, as the CDR3 has no conserved phenylalanine or tryptophan at its end. The rearrangement uses TRBV29-1 and TRBJ2-7; 7 bases match TRBD1. The CDR3 spans 13 residues. Trimming removed 1 base from V and 2 bases from J; junction bases left unmatched: 2. Germline V lookup: CDR1 SQVTM, CDR2 ANQGSEA. CDR3 bases: TGCAGCGTTGAAGGACAGGGAGCCTACGAGCAGTACTTG. The encoded protein is CSVEGQGAYEQYL.

The chain joins TRBV27 to TRBJ1-2; possibly TRBD1 for D (6 bases). This CDR3 spans 14 amino acids. Germline CDR1 and CDR2: MNHEY and SMNVEV (reference sequence). V lost 6 bases, J lost 3 bases, and 14 bases lay in between. The CDR3 sequence: CASSLARGDYGYTF. DNA of the CDR3: TGTGCCAGCAGCCTCGCCAGGGGTGACTATGGCTACACCTTC.

This clonotype was picked up a small number of times. The rearrangement uses TRBV4-3 and TRBJ2-3, with 7 bases aligning to TRBD2. Germline values: CDR1 LGHNA, CDR2 YSLEER. After removal of 4 bases from V and 0 bases from J, the junction contained 7 bases not matched to a gene. CDR3 length: 16 residues. The CDR3 spells CASSRTGGGSTDTQYF. The CDR3 DNA sequence: TGCGCCAGCAGCCGGACGGGCGGGGGTAGCACAGATACGCAGTATTTT.